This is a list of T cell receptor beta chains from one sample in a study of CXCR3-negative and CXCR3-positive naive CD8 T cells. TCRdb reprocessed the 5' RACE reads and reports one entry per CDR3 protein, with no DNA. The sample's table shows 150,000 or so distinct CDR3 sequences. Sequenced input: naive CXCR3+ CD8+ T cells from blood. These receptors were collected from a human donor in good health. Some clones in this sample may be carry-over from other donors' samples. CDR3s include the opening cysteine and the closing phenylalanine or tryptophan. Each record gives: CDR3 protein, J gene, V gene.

CASSALILGRDYEQYF	TRBJ2-7	TRBV25-1
CASSAPPRTEGLDQPQHF	TRBJ1-5	TRBV28
CSVGKVGTVNTEAFF	TRBJ1-1	TRBV29-1
CASSYRQGPSFLTQYF	TRBJ2-5	TRBV7-9
CASSSAGTGNFRKQYF	TRBJ2-7	TRBV21-1
CASSSFTGYNEQFF	TRBJ2-1	TRBV5-1
CASSGTGPGDLYNEQFF	TRBJ2-1	TRBV5-1
CASSLDLGGPETQYF	TRBJ2-5	TRBV5-1
CASSVALAGGNEQFF	TRBJ2-1	TRBV9
CSVVGDYLGNTIYF	TRBJ1-3	TRBV29-1
CAWSVNGGTEAFF	TRBJ1-1	TRBV30
CSVDIRGQGTSTDTQYF	TRBJ2-3	TRBV29-1
CATSREGGPSWATDTQYF	TRBJ2-3	TRBV15
CASSSGQGASYEQYF	TRBJ2-7	TRBV5-1
CSVQGLESTDTQYF	TRBJ2-3	TRBV29-1
CASRLAGGFNNEQFF	TRBJ2-1	TRBV28
CASSLVGLAEETQYF	TRBJ2-5	TRBV7-9
CASSLVSGRRYEQFF	TRBJ2-1	TRBV11-3
CSALDRLGETQYF	TRBJ2-5	TRBV20-1
CASSFTGTLDTQYF	TRBJ2-3	TRBV7-3
CSAKPGGDEQYF	TRBJ2-7	TRBV20-1
CSAKDRETEAFF	TRBJ1-1	TRBV20-1
CASSPGRGHQPQHF	TRBJ1-5	TRBV27
CASSLGGNEKLFF	TRBJ1-4	TRBV7-9
CSARDHLNTEAFF	TRBJ1-1	TRBV20-1
CRVVTGGANTEAFF	TRBJ1-1	TRBV29-1
CASSTWTSGPYNEQFF	TRBJ2-1	TRBV7-8
CASRSTRTGGADTIYF	TRBJ1-3	TRBV28
CASRGTSGTTPYEQYF	TRBJ2-7	TRBV10-2
CATSSHRGLYNEQFF	TRBJ2-1	TRBV15
CAIYLKLKGGEKLFF	TRBJ1-4	TRBV14
CSASGGRIYEQHF	TRBJ2-7	TRBV20-1
CASSRLSSYNEQFF	TRBJ2-1	TRBV7-9
CASSHHGLAVSGANVLTF	TRBJ2-6	TRBV3-1
CASSLGVRTGEETQYF	TRBJ2-5	TRBV5-6
CSARDPHLGERAPLNEQFF	TRBJ2-1	TRBV20-1
CASSYQNTKTGPNAYEQYF	TRBJ2-7	TRBV6-5
CASSLGDTAQYF	TRBJ2-3	TRBV5-6
CASSLVLGQGYEQYF	TRBJ2-7	TRBV7-9
CSVVGSAGRTEAFF	TRBJ1-1	TRBV29-1
CASSSWSENQPQHF	TRBJ1-5	TRBV28
CASRNSGRPYEQYF	TRBJ2-7	TRBV28
CASSSPGDYEQYF	TRBJ2-7	TRBV18
CASSYDRGLTGELFF	TRBJ2-2	TRBV6-5
CASRIAGSGPLADSYNEQFF	TRBJ2-1	TRBV7-9
CASSPTWGGYGDEQFF	TRBJ2-1	TRBV7-9
CASSQDQRAAGANVLTF	TRBJ2-6	TRBV14
CASSFLLGQGGELFF	TRBJ2-2	TRBV28